One and the same sample provided the 7 T cell receptor beta chains below, sequenced in a study of T cell repertoires in cytomegalovirus infection. In TCRdb, the reads were re-called with MiXCR into one record per CDR3 protein. Altogether roughly 500,000 distinct CDR3 sequences are present, more than 30% being singletons, with the ten largest covering roughly 17%. These receptors lack a known antigen. This specimen consisted of cultured PBMCs, obtained from culture after CMV antigen stimulation. These receptors originate from a human donor in good health (CMV status not recorded). Some clones in this sample may be carry-over from other donors' samples.

This clonotype showed up just a few times. This sequence joins TRBV12-3 or TRBV12-4 and TRBJ2-7; TRBD1 aligns across 10 bases. This CDR3 region has 15 residues. The trim removed 8 bases at V and 7 bases at J, leaving 14 bases unmatched. Here the CDR3 DNA reads TGTGCCAGCGGGGGTCTGACAGGGGGCTCTGATGAGCAGTACTTC. It is translated as CASGGLTGGSDEQYF.

Ten or more counts support this clonotype. The V gene is TRBV7-2, the J gene TRBJ1-2; possibly TRBD1 for D (5 bases). Trimming stripped 1 base from V and 5 bases from J, with 11 bases between. Germline values: CDR1 SGHTA, CDR2 FQGNSA. This CDR3 is built from 14 residues. The CDR3 protein is CASSLVGARYGYTF. CDR3 nucleotide sequence: TGTGCCAGCAGCTTAGTTGGGGCTCGGTATGGCTACACCTTC.

This sequence joins TRBV10-3 and TRBJ1-1; D possibly corresponds to TRBD1 (6 bases). V lost 8 bases to trimming and J lost 4 bases, with 11 bases between them. The length of the CDR3 is 12 residues. Germline CDR1 ENHRY, CDR2 SYGVKD. The CDR3 here is CAIGGPGTEAFF. As DNA, the CDR3 is TGTGCCATCGGGGGCCCGGGCACTGAAGCTTTCTTT.

Concerning this clonotype itself: This may come from a read error, since a much larger clone is one base off. This chain uses TRBV6-2 or TRBV6-3 with TRBJ2-7, with D possibly being TRBD2 (6 bases). The germline V gene encodes CDR1 MNHEY and CDR2 SVGEGT. The CDR3 is made up of 12 amino acids. The CDR3 loop reads CPSRGAGREQYV. CDR3 nucleotides: TGTCCCAGCCGCGGGGCAGGGCGCGAGCAGTACGTC.

In this sample, this clonotype turned up many times. V gene TRBV7-2 combines with J gene TRBJ2-1; D may be TRBD1 or TRBD2 (5 bases each). V lost 1 base, J lost 2 bases, and 12 bases lay in between. Germline V lookup: CDR1 SGHTA, CDR2 FQGNSA. The CDR3 sequence is 16 residues long. CDR3 region: CASSLGVRDPYNEQFF. The CDR3 DNA is TGTGCCAGCAGCTTAGGGGTCAGGGACCCCTACAATGAGCAGTTCTTC.

The rearrangement links TRBV5-1 to TRBJ1-3, with unresolved D. V lost 6 bases to trimming and J lost 0 bases, with 10 bases between them. CDR3 length: 14 residues. Germline loops: CDR1 SGHRS, CDR2 YFSETQ. This chain's CDR3 is CASKWLLSGNTIYF. In DNA, the CDR3 is TGCGCCAGCAAGTGGCTGCTCTCTGGAAACACCATATATTTT. Using reference TRBV5-1 and TRBJ1-3 for the parts outside the CDR3, the full variable domain is KAGVTQTPRYLIKTRGQQVTLSCSPISGHRSVSWYQQTPGQGLQFLFEYFSETQRNKGNFPGRFSGRQFSNSRSEMNVSTLELGDSALYLCASKWLLSGNTIYFGEGSWLTVV.

This clonotype was seen a few times. This chain connects TRBV6-6 to TRBJ2-7; no definite D call. Germline V gene data show CDR1 as MNHNY and CDR2 as SVGAGI (reference sequence). Trimming took off 5 bases at V and 3 bases at J, with 17 bases between the two ends. The CDR3 is made up of 15 amino acids. The CDR3 loop is CASSTLSAAGYEQYV. DNA for the CDR3: TGTGCCAGCAGTACCCTCTCGGCTGCAGGCTACGAGCAGTACGTC.